The T cell receptor beta chain described here comes from a study of CD8+CD57+ T cells in acquired aplastic anemia. Study context: Isolated CD4+ and CD8+ cells, once sorted, yielded DNA averaging roughly 3.2 ug.

Sequenced patients had shown CD8+CD57+ cell expansion by flow cytometry. Every patient presented with severe acquired aplastic anemia. CDR1 is LGHNA, CDR2 YSLEER, per germline. The length of the CDR3 is 15 residues. V shed 6 bases and J 3 bases; nucleotides not matched to a gene: 9. Comment on this clonotype: Its matching antigen is unknown.

The study's findings and limits: The same twenty-nine CD8+ CDR3 sequences occurred in patients and in controls.

Genomic DNA served as template for TCR beta VDJ and CDR3 profiling. One entry per CDR3 protein, called by TCRdb with MiXCR from the reads. The sample carries just over 450,000 distinct CDR3 sequences, under 40% recorded once. The chain links TRBV4-3 to TRBJ1-1, with 8 bases matching TRBD1. The sample was sorted CD4+, CD8+, or CD8+CD57+ T cells (not recorded which) from PBMCs. The receptor comes from a human donor with aplastic anemia. The CDR3 bases are TGCGCCAGCAGTCGCTCTACGACAGGGGACACTGAAGCTTTCTTT. This encodes CASSRSTTGDTEAFF.